These 14 T cell receptor beta chains came from one sample sequenced in a study of T cell responses to AZD1222 COVID-19 vaccine. Clones were sequenced by immunoSEQ multiplex PCR, and TCRdb holds only the in-frame ones, with some missing. Seen here are about 140,000 clones, more than 85% observed once, and the top ten hold about 8.6%. The sequencing used peripheral blood, collected on day 0 of AZD1222 vaccination. The receptors derive from an adult in good health.

The CDR3 region has the DNA TGTGCCAGCAGCGTAGTACCCTCAGGCAATGAGCAGTTCTTC. This sequence encodes CASSVVPSGNEQFF. The genes are TRBV9 and TRBJ2-1, with D uncertain. Per the germline V gene, CDR1 is SGDLS and CDR2 is YYNGEE. V lost 0 bases, J lost 6 bases, and 10 bases lay in between. The length of the CDR3 is 14 residues.

The chain carries TRBV12-5 and TRBJ2-3, with a tentative D call TRBD2 (5 bases). The V gene's germline CDR1 is LGHNT and CDR2 FRNRAP. There are 12 residues in the CDR3. Trimming cost V 9 bases and J 4 bases, with 11 bases left between them. CDR3 in amino acids: CASRGVSDTQYF. In nucleotides, the CDR3 is TGTGCTAGCCGGGGTGTATCAGATACGCAGTATTTT.

In this sample, this clone turned up a few times. The chain links TRBV11-2 to TRBJ2-1, with 10 bases that match TRBD1. CDR1 is SGHAT and CDR2 is FQNNGV in the germline V gene. The V gene end was trimmed by 3 bases and the J gene end by 5 bases; junction bases not matched to a gene: 7. The CDR3 runs to 16 residues. CDR3 region: CASSFRTGGVHNEQFF. As DNA, the CDR3 is TGTGCCAGCAGCTTCAGGACAGGGGGTGTCCACAATGAGCAGTTCTTC.

The rearrangement joins TRBV7-9 to TRBJ2-1; TRBD1 aligns across 9 bases. There are 14 residues in the CDR3. Per germline, CDR1 SEHNR and CDR2 FQNEAQ (reference sequence). Germline trimming cut 3 bases from V and 8 bases from J; bases unmatched to any gene: 5. This CDR3 is CASSFSGTGHEQFF. Here the CDR3 DNA reads TGTGCCAGCAGCTTTTCCGGGACAGGGCATGAGCAGTTCTTC.

This chain's CDR3 is CASSNGGSYNEQFF. Here the CDR3 DNA reads TGTGCCAGTTCAAACGGGGGGTCCTACAATGAGCAGTTCTTC. This sequence joins TRBV19 and TRBJ2-1, with 7 bases matching TRBD2. This CDR3 is 14 amino acids long. The V segment lost 8 bases and the J segment 1 base; nucleotides outside the gene matches: 5. Germline V CDR1 and CDR2: LNHDA, SQIVND (reference sequence).

The chain joins TRBV2 to TRBJ2-3; the D gene is possibly TRBD1 (5 bases). V was trimmed by 2 bases and J by 2 bases, leaving 14 bases between them. Germline V gives CDR1 SNHLY, CDR2 FYNNEI. There are 16 residues in the CDR3. DNA for the CDR3: TGTGCCAGCAGTGAACTATCAGGGTTCCCCACAGATACGCAGTATTTT. Amino acids: CASSELSGFPTDTQYF.

CDR3 DNA sequence: TGTGCCAGCAGTTTCGGGCAGGGCAGTGTAAAACTGTTTTTT. As protein: CASSFGQGSVKLFF. This chain connects TRBV28 to TRBJ1-4; weak D call: TRBD1 (5 bases). The CDR3 extends over 14 amino acids. CDR1 and CDR2 from the germline V gene are MDHEN and SYDVKM. Trimming removed 3 bases from V and 10 bases from J, with 15 bases in between.

The rearrangement joins TRBV7-9 to TRBJ1-2, with 8 bases that match TRBD1. The CDR3 consists of 16 residues. Germline V CDR1 and CDR2: SEHNR, FQNEAQ (reference sequence). The V segment lost 4 bases and the J segment 8 bases; nucleotides outside the gene matches: 15. The chain's CDR3 is CASSSQTITDRGGYTF. CDR3 coding DNA: TGTGCCAGCAGCTCACAGACGATTACTGACAGGGGCGGCTACACCTTC. The whole variable domain, remainder taken from reference TRBV7-9 and TRBJ1-2, is DTGVSQNPRHKITKRGQNVTFRCDPISEHNRLYWYRQTLGQGPEFLTYFQNEAQLEKSRLLSDRFSAERPKGSFSTLEIQRTEQGDSAMYLCASSSQTITDRGGYTFGSGTRLTVV.

This clone was detected once. The V call is TRBV7-2, the J call TRBJ1-6; 9 bases are shared with TRBD1. With V trimmed by 5 bases and J by 10 bases, 3 bases remained unmatched. CDR1 and CDR2 from the germline V gene are SGHTA and FQGNSA. The CDR3 totals 13 residues. CDR3 amino acids: CASSVDRGSPLHF. The CDR3 DNA follows: TGTGCCAGCAGCGTGGACAGGGGATCACCCCTCCACTTT.

The rearrangement links TRBV5-6 to TRBJ2-6; D call uncertain. CDR1 is SGHDT, CDR2 YYEEEE, per germline. The CDR3 totals 15 residues. Trimming stripped 4 bases from V and 0 bases from J, with 8 bases between. This CDR3 is CASSVGFSGANVLTF. CDR3 nucleotides: TGTGCCAGCAGCGTTGGCTTCTCTGGGGCCAACGTCCTGACTTTC.

This clone was seen just once. This rearrangement joins TRBV12-3 or TRBV12-4 to TRBJ1-1; a weak D match, TRBD1 (5 bases). The CDR3 is 13 residues long. Trimming took off 6 bases at V and 3 bases at J, with 11 bases between the two ends. The CDR3 protein is CASRTGTHTEAFF. The CDR3 DNA follows: TGTGCCAGCAGAACCGGGACTCACACTGAAGCTTTCTTT.

The rearrangement links TRBV5-1 to TRBJ2-3, with unresolved D. The CDR3 has 15 residues. The V end was cut by 5 bases, the J end by 0 bases, with 13 bases between. Germline CDR1 reads SGHRS; CDR2 reads YFSETQ. CDR3 bases: TGCGCCAGCAGGCTGGGTATGACTAGCACAGATACGCAGTATTTT. Encoded protein: CASRLGMTSTDTQYF.

The chain has TRBV10-3 and TRBJ2-7; 7 nucleotides agree with TRBD2. The junction had 12 bases not matched to a gene; V was cut back by 3 bases and J by 4 bases. Looked up from germline, CDR1 is ENHRY and CDR2 is SYGVKD. This CDR3 contains 16 residues. The CDR3 reads CAISDSPQGGIYEQYF. DNA of the CDR3: TGTGCCATCAGTGACTCACCCCAGGGAGGGATATACGAGCAGTACTTC.

The chain joins TRBV6-5 to TRBJ2-6; D gene uncertain. This CDR3 spans 13 amino acids. Trimming removed 4 bases at V and 2 bases at J, with 3 bases between. Germline V CDR1 and CDR2: MNHEY, SVGAGI. CDR3 amino acids: CASSSTGANVLTF. The CDR3 DNA reads TGTGCCAGCAGTTCCACTGGGGCCAACGTCCTGACTTTC.